Following are 11 T cell receptor beta chains from one sample sequenced in a study of blood T cell repertoires in COVID-19. The method was immunoSEQ multiplex PCR; TCRdb's version includes in-frame clones alone and lacks a portion of them. The data contain some 68,000 clones, 88% of them singletons. Sequencing was performed on peripheral blood. These receptors were collected from a human donor in a cohort sampled during active COVID-19.

The genes are TRBV2 and TRBJ2-4, with unresolved D. Per the germline V gene, CDR1 is SNHLY and CDR2 is FYNNEI. Trimming took off 7 bases at V and 1 base at J, with 8 bases between the two ends. The CDR3 is made up of 13 amino acids. CDR3 in DNA: TGTGCCAGCATACCGGTTGCCAAAAACATTCAGTACTTC. It is translated as CASIPVAKNIQYF. Looking up the rest from reference TRBV2 and TRBJ2-4 gives the full variable domain: EPEVTQTPSHQVTQMGQEVILRCVPISNHLYFYWYRQILGQKVEFLVSFYNNEISEKSEIFDDQFSVERPDGSNFTLKIRSTKLEDSAMYFCASIPVAKNIQYFGAGTRLSVL.

The V call is TRBV18, the J call TRBJ2-2, with 9 bases aligning to TRBD2. Looked up from germline, CDR1 is KGHSH and CDR2 is LQKENI. This CDR3 contains 16 residues. Trimming at V came to 3 bases and at J to 4 bases, leaving 6 bases not matched to a gene. The CDR3 coding sequence is TGTGCCAGCTCACCTAAACCAGCGGGAGGCACCGGGGAGCTGTTTTTT. This gives the protein CASSPKPAGGTGELFF. Filled out from reference TRBV18 and TRBJ2-2, the complete variable domain reads NAGVMQNPRHLVRRRGQEARLRCSPMKGHSHVYWYRQLPEEGLKFMVYLQKENIIDESGMPKERFSAEFPKEGPSILRIQQVVRGDSAAYFCASSPKPAGGTGELFFGEGSRLTVL.

The rearrangement uses TRBV5-4 and TRBJ1-5; D call uncertain. Trimming pared 0 bases from V and 3 bases from J, leaving 10 bases between. The germline CDR1 and CDR2 sequences are SGHNT and YYREEE (reference sequence). This CDR3 has 15 amino acids. The CDR3 DNA is TGTGCCAGCAGCTTGGGGAGGGTGGACAATCAGCCCCAGCATTTT. Translation: CASSLGRVDNQPQHF. Drawing the rest from reference TRBV5-4 and TRBJ1-5, the complete variable domain is ETGVTQSPTHLIKTRGQQVTLRCSSQSGHNTVSWYQQALGQGPQFIFQYYREEENGRGNFPPRFSGLQFPNYSSELNVNALELDDSALYLCASSLGRVDNQPQHFGDGTRLSIL.

The CDR3 DNA is TGTGCCAGCAGCACCCTGACAGGGCAAGCCGGGGAGCTGTTTTTT. Translation gives CASSTLTGQAGELFF. The chain is built from TRBV11-2 and TRBJ2-2, with 7 bases fitting TRBD1. The CDR3 spans 15 residues. The germline CDR1 and CDR2 sequences are SGHAT and FQNNGV. Unmatched junction bases numbered 9, after V lost 5 bases and J lost 6 bases.

The gene calls are TRBV7-8 and TRBJ1-2; 7 bases align to TRBD1. The V segment lost 0 bases and the J segment 4 bases; nucleotides outside the gene matches: 2. The V gene's germline CDR1 is SGHVS and CDR2 FQNEAQ. CDR3 length equals 14 residues. This CDR3 is CASSLAGGSYGYTF. The CDR3 DNA follows: TGTGCCAGCAGCTTAGCAGGGGGCTCCTATGGCTACACCTTC.

V usage is TRBV7-2 and J usage is TRBJ1-6, with 7 bases identical to TRBD1. Germline assignment: CDR1 SGHTA and CDR2 FQGNSA. CDR3 length equals 16 residues. The junction had 8 bases not matched to a gene; V was cut back by 0 bases and J by 9 bases. DNA for the CDR3: TGTGCCAGCAGCTTAGCGGGCAGGGGGTTAGGTTCACCCCTCCACTTT. Protein product: CASSLAGRGLGSPLHF.

The rearrangement joins TRBV27 to TRBJ1-1, with TRBD1 identical over 10 bases. The junction had 18 bases not matched to a gene; V was cut back by 5 bases and J by 0 bases. Germline CDR1 MNHEY, CDR2 SMNVEV (reference sequence). The CDR3 is made up of 20 amino acids. CDR3 bases: TGTGCCAGCAGTCCAATGTATACCCCGGGACAGGGGAAGATGAACACTGAAGCTTTCTTT. Translating gives CASSPMYTPGQGKMNTEAFF.

This clone is a singleton in its sample. V and J are TRBV28 and TRBJ1-3; 8 bases align to TRBD1. Germline V CDR1 and CDR2: MDHEN, SYDVKM. V gave up 6 bases and J gave up 4 bases; unmatched junction bases: 11. The CDR3 length is 16 residues. CDR3 protein: CASSLPAGGSGNTIYF. DNA for the CDR3: TGTGCCAGCAGCCTCCCCGCAGGGGGCTCAGGAAACACCATATATTTT.

The chain couples TRBV27 to TRBJ2-1, with TRBD1 as a possible D gene (6 bases). V was shortened by 5 bases and J by 2 bases, with 13 bases between the two germline ends. This CDR3 is built from 15 residues. CDR1 and CDR2 (germline): MNHEY, SMNVEV (reference sequence). CDR3 bases: TGTGCCAGCAGTCCCCTACAGGGTCCCTACAATGAGCAGTTCTTC. Its protein is CASSPLQGPYNEQFF.

CDR3 amino acids: CASSLRGTGNTEAFF. The CDR3 DNA sequence: TGTGCCAGCAGCTTGAGGGGGACAGGGAACACTGAAGCTTTCTTT. This rearrangement joins TRBV5-8 to TRBJ1-1, with TRBD1 matching 8 bases. This CDR3 is built from 15 residues. Germline CDR1 SGHTS, CDR2 YDEGEE. V gave up 1 base and J gave up 1 base; unmatched junction bases: 3.

This clone appeared once. V and J are TRBV9 and TRBJ2-5; 12 nucleotides line up with TRBD1. Losses at the gene ends were 4 bases for V and 5 bases for J; bases not matched to a gene: 6. CDR1 is SGDLS, CDR2 YYNGEE, per germline. The CDR3 covers 15 residues. The CDR3 DNA follows: TGTGCCAGCAGCTGGGGACAGGGGGCAAAGGAGACCCAGTACTTC. Amino acid sequence: CASSWGQGAKETQYF.